Shown below are 23 T cell receptor beta chains from a single sample sequenced in a study of T-cell memory formation after mild COVID-19. TCRdb ran MiXCR on the 5' RACE reads and lists one entry per CDR3 protein. Among approximately 410,000 distinct CDR3 sequences listed, 20% to 25% were seen once. The sequenced sample consisted of PBMCs or a T cell subset sorted from them (not recorded which). Receptor source: an adult woman who had mild COVID-19 (a few samples of this study predate the infection). Cell type and time point are not known.

In this sample, this clonotype turned up a few times. The CDR3 sequence is CASSYSRDRVNYNEQFF. The CDR3, as DNA: TGTGCCAGCAGTTATTCCCGGGACAGAGTAAACTACAATGAGCAGTTCTTC. The genes are TRBV6-5 and TRBJ2-1; 7 bases map to TRBD1. V was clipped by 3 bases and J by 3 bases; unmatched bases: 11. CDR1 is MNHEY and CDR2 is SVGAGI in the germline V gene. There are 17 residues in the CDR3.

There are a few counts of this clonotype. The chain recombines TRBV27 with TRBJ2-3, with 8 bases identical to TRBD1. Trimming at V came to 6 bases and at J to 1 base, leaving 0 bases not matched to a gene. Germline-derived CDR1 and CDR2 are MNHEY and SMNVEV (reference sequence). The CDR3 has 13 amino acids. The CDR3 DNA sequence: TGTGCCAGCAGACAGGGGGGCACAGATACGCAGTATTTT. Translation gives CASRQGGTDTQYF.

V gene TRBV29-1 combines with J gene TRBJ1-1, with D tentatively TRBD1 (5 bases). Per germline, CDR1 SQVTM and CDR2 ANQGSEA. V dropped 2 bases and J dropped 9 bases, with 13 bases sitting between them. The CDR3 length is 12 residues. In nucleotides, the CDR3 is TGCAGCGTTGAATTTGCCCAGGGAAAAGCTTTCTTT. It is translated as CSVEFAQGKAFF.

CDR3 region: CAWSPGTASGEQYF. The CDR3 DNA reads TGTGCCTGGAGTCCCGGGACAGCATCAGGGGAGCAGTACTTC. The chain uses TRBV30 and TRBJ2-7, with 7 bases fitting TRBD1. Germline V CDR1 and CDR2: GTSNPN, SVGIG (reference sequence). There are 14 residues in the CDR3. V lost 2 bases to trimming and J lost 7 bases; unmatched junction nucleotides: 11.

This clonotype was observed a few times. The chain is built from TRBV6-6 and TRBJ1-1, with 7 positions matching TRBD1. This CDR3 has 14 amino acids. The germline V gene encodes CDR1 MNHNY and CDR2 SVGAGI (reference sequence). With V trimmed by 6 bases and J by 0 bases, 4 bases remained unmatched. CDR3 nucleotides: TGTGCCAGCAGCAAGGGACAGATGAACACTGAAGCTTTCTTT. Translation: CASSKGQMNTEAFF.

This clonotype occurred a few times. The gene calls are TRBV29-1 and TRBJ1-2; perhaps TRBD1 as D (5 bases). Trimming left V 5 bases short and J 5 bases short, with 15 bases between. The CDR3 consists of 13 residues. Germline values: CDR1 SQVTM, CDR2 ANQGSEA. In DNA form, the CDR3 reads TGCAGCGTTCGGACCGGGGACTGGTATGGCTACACCTTC. Protein: CSVRTGDWYGYTF.

V usage is TRBV24-1 and J usage is TRBJ2-3; D is perhaps TRBD1 (6 bases). This CDR3 is built from 15 residues. V was trimmed by 6 bases and J by 2 bases, leaving 14 bases between them. The germline gives CDR1 KGHDR, CDR2 SFDVKD. CDR3 bases: TGTGCCACCAGTACAGGGAAGTTCACCACAGATACGCAGTATTTT. Protein product: CATSTGKFTTDTQYF.

The gene calls are TRBV5-8 and TRBJ1-3; D uncertain. Trimming took off 3 bases at V and 2 bases at J, with 12 bases between the two ends. CDR3 length: 15 amino acids. From germline, CDR1 is SGHTS and CDR2 YDEGEE. The CDR3 DNA follows: TGTGCCAGCAGCTATTGGACGTCGCCTGGAAACACCATATATTTT. Its protein is CASSYWTSPGNTIYF.

This clonotype has more than one count but fewer than ten. This chain links TRBV5-1 with TRBJ2-3; tentative D call: TRBD1 (6 bases). There are 15 residues in the CDR3. Looked up from germline, CDR1 is SGHRS and CDR2 is YFSETQ. V was clipped by 2 bases and J by 0 bases, with 10 bases between them. The CDR3 here is CASSLRDKSTDTQYF. CDR3 DNA sequence: TGCGCCAGCAGCTTACGGGACAAAAGCACAGATACGCAGTATTTT.

This clonotype was observed many times. This chain joins TRBV20-1 and TRBJ2-4; D might be TRBD1 (6 bases). V lost 6 bases to trimming and J lost 6 bases, with 9 bases between them. The CDR3 is 11 residues long. CDR1 and CDR2 (germline): DFQATT, SNEGSKA (reference sequence). This CDR3 reads CSATDRNIQYF. CDR3 DNA sequence: TGCAGTGCCACGGACAGAAACATTCAGTACTTC.

Only a few counts were recorded for this clonotype. The J gene is TRBJ2-1, the V gene TRBV7-9; D is ambiguous. The length of the CDR3 is 12 residues. Trimming cost V 1 base and J 8 bases, with 6 bases left between them. Germline V CDR1 and CDR2: SEHNR, FQNEAQ (reference sequence). The CDR3 sequence: CASSLVYYEQFF. The CDR3 DNA follows: TGTGCCAGCAGCTTAGTTTACTATGAGCAGTTCTTC.

The chain joins TRBV5-1 to TRBJ2-3; TRBD1 agrees at 10 bases. Germline V gene data show CDR1 as SGHRS and CDR2 as YFSETQ. CDR3 length equals 16 residues. Trimming at V came to 1 base and at J to 4 bases, leaving 6 bases not matched to a gene. The CDR3 nucleotides read TGCGCCAGCAGCTTGAGGACAGGGGGTCTAGCAGATACGCAGTATTTT. Protein sequence: CASSLRTGGLADTQYF.

There are a few counts of this clonotype. The rearrangement uses TRBV5-5 and TRBJ2-1; 15 bases are shared with TRBD2. CDR3 length: 18 residues. J gave up 0 bases and V 5 bases, and 6 bases lay outside the gene matches. Germline-derived CDR1 and CDR2 are SGHKS and YYEKEE (reference sequence). CDR3: CASSSGLAGGDSYNEQFF. The CDR3 nucleotides read TGTGCCAGCAGTTCCGGACTAGCGGGGGGGGACTCCTACAATGAGCAGTTCTTC. The variable domain in full, with the rest retrieved from reference TRBV5-5 and TRBJ2-1, is DAGVTQSPTHLIKTRGQQVTLRCSPISGHKSVSWYQQVLGQGPQFIFQYYEKEERGRGNFPDRFSARQFPNYSSELNVNALLLGDSALYLCASSSGLAGGDSYNEQFFGPGTRLTVL.

In its sample, this clonotype was seen a few times. The chain employs TRBV4-3 and TRBJ1-1; D ambiguous. The CDR3 sequence is 15 residues long. Germline assignment: CDR1 LGHNA and CDR2 YSLEER. V gave up 0 bases and J gave up 1 base, with 9 bases separating them. CDR3 nucleotides: TGCGCCAGCAGCCAAGATTGGGGTCGGAACACTGAAGCTTTCTTT. Its protein product is CASSQDWGRNTEAFF.

This clonotype was counted a few times. This chain links TRBV12-3 or TRBV12-4 with TRBJ1-1; no clear D gene. V lost 1 base and J 1 base, leaving 4 bases between the germline ends. This CDR3 is 13 amino acids long. The CDR3 here is CASSLVRNTEAFF. The CDR3 bases are TGTGCCAGCAGTTTAGTACGGAACACTGAAGCTTTCTTT.

In this sample, this clonotype turned up a few times. The rearrangement uses TRBV7-9 and TRBJ2-1; weak D call: TRBD2 (7 bases). V lost 5 bases, J lost 8 bases, and 10 bases lay in between. The CDR3 runs to 12 residues. Germline V lookup: CDR1 SEHNR, CDR2 FQNEAQ (reference sequence). CDR3: CASSREGDEQFF. The CDR3 DNA follows: TGTGCCAGCAGCAGGGAGGGGGATGAGCAGTTCTTC.

The V gene is TRBV5-1, the J gene TRBJ2-7, with 9 bases that match TRBD1. Germline V gives CDR1 SGHRS, CDR2 YFSETQ. The CDR3 covers 14 residues. V lost 4 bases to trimming and J lost 3 bases; unmatched junction nucleotides: 5. The CDR3 spells CASSDGTGNYEQYF. The CDR3 DNA sequence: TGCGCCAGCAGCGATGGGACAGGGAACTACGAGCAGTACTTC.

The V and J genes are TRBV12-3 or TRBV12-4 and TRBJ1-1; D call uncertain. V gave up 6 bases and J gave up 3 bases, with 14 bases separating them. This CDR3 region has 14 residues. The CDR3 bases are TGTGCCAGCAGCTGGTTCCGAGCCGACACTGAAGCTTTCTTT. This gives the protein CASSWFRADTEAFF.

This clonotype was seen a handful of times. The rearrangement joins TRBV6-6 to TRBJ1-1; D is uncertain. V lost 0 bases and J 3 bases, leaving 17 bases between the germline ends. CDR3 length equals 17 residues. The germline gives CDR1 MNHNY, CDR2 SVGAGI (reference sequence). Here the CDR3 DNA reads TGTGCCAGCAGTTACTCCAACCAATTACGGCTCCACACTGAAGCTTTCTTT. Its translation is CASSYSNQLRLHTEAFF.

This clonotype showed up just a few times. The V gene is TRBV20-1, the J gene TRBJ2-5; the match to TRBD1 covers 9 bases. The trim removed 5 bases at V and 5 bases at J, leaving 9 bases unmatched. The CDR3 runs 14 residues. Germline CDR1 is DFQATT and CDR2 is SNEGSKA (reference sequence). This chain's CDR3 is CSAAGQGGRETQYF. DNA for the CDR3: TGCAGTGCTGCGGGACAGGGAGGGAGGGAGACCCAGTACTTC.

The chain carries TRBV5-8 and TRBJ1-1, with D uncertain. This CDR3 has 12 amino acids. Deletions cut 0 bases from V and 7 bases from J, with 7 bases between. The germline gives CDR1 SGHTS, CDR2 YDEGEE. The CDR3 region has the DNA TGTGCCAGCAGCTTGGGGTTTGGTGAAGCTTTCTTT. It is translated as CASSLGFGEAFF.

The gene calls are TRBV9 and TRBJ2-2; D is ambiguous. This CDR3 has 15 amino acids. Per germline, CDR1 SGDLS and CDR2 YYNGEE. V dropped 6 bases and J dropped 6 bases, with 18 bases sitting between them. CDR3 protein: CASKSRTSDAGELFF. As DNA, the CDR3 is TGTGCCAGCAAATCCCGGACCTCCGACGCCGGGGAGCTGTTTTTT.

CDR3 nucleotides: TGTGCCAGCAGCCTCCGGGACACCTACGAGCAGTACTTC. As protein: CASSLRDTYEQYF. The chain carries TRBV12-3 or TRBV12-4 and TRBJ2-7, with TRBD1 as a possible D gene (6 bases). Deletions cut 6 bases from V and 2 bases from J, with 11 bases between. This CDR3 is 13 amino acids long.